This paragraph covers one TCR beta chain sequence. The antigen remains undetermined. TCR beta libraries were prepared from cDNA with unique molecular identifiers. Input of about 0.9 to 10 million T cells yielded about half a million cDNA molecules. TCRdb reprocessed the PCR reads with MiXCR, giving one entry per CDR3 protein. Of 650,000 to 850,000 distinct CDR3 sequences in the sample, roughly 50% were seen once. The sample belongs to a study of post-analysis software for immune sequencing data. V was clipped by 5 bases and J by 2 bases; unmatched bases: 6. The germline CDR1 and CDR2 sequences are SGHTA and FQGNSA. There are 17 residues in the CDR3. Overall study results and limits: A handful of TRBV segments, including TRBV5-6, TRBV5-1 and TRBV20-1, were more frequent in patients than controls. Those with multiple sclerosis, the patient group, showed significantly lower normalized Chao1 diversity than controls.

The receptor's source is a girl aged 5-17 years with multiple sclerosis. This sequence joins TRBV7-2 and TRBJ2-5; 15 bases are a match to TRBD2. The sample comprised blood. The CDR3 spells CASSPPGLAGGQETQYF. The CDR3 DNA reads as TGTGCCAGCAGCCCGCCGGGACTAGCGGGGGGACAAGAGACCCAGTACTTC.